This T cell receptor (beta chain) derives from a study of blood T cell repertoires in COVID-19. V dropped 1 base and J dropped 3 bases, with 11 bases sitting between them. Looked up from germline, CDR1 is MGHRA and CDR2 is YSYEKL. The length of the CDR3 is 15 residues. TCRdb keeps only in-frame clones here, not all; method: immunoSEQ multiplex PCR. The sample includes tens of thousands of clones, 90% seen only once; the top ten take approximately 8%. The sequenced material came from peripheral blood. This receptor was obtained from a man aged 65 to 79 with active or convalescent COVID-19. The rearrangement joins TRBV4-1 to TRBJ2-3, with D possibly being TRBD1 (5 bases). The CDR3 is CASSQAQGMTDTQYF. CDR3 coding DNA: TGCGCCAGCAGCCAAGCCCAGGGTATGACAGATACGCAGTATTTT.